This TCR beta chain comes out of a study of siplizumab effects on memory and regulatory T cells. TCRdb keeps only in-frame clones here, not all; method: immunoSEQ multiplex PCR. Found here are approximately 52,000 clones, under 98% of them singletons; the top ten hold approximately 0.59%. The germline CDR1 and CDR2 sequences are MDHEN and SYDVKM. The CDR3 spans 14 residues. Trimming shortened V by 3 bases and J by 6 bases, and 14 bases separated the two germline ends. This receptor was obtained from a human donor in good health. Sequencing input: naive CD4+ T cells sorted from blood. The chain carries TRBV28 and TRBJ1-1, with D possibly being TRBD1 (6 bases). CDR3 DNA sequence: TGTGCCAGCAGTTTCGCGACAGGAGCCCCTGAAGCTTTCTTT. Amino acid sequence: CASSFATGAPEAFF.